What follows is one TCR beta chain and its context. This sample is drawn from a study of OX40 agonist ivuxolimab in advanced cancers. Overall study context: Dose-escalation patients suffered from hepatocellular carcinoma, melanoma, renal cell or head and neck cancer.

V trimming: 5 bases; J trimming: 5 bases; junction bases outside the gene matches: 12. CDR3 length: 16 residues. The germline CDR1 and CDR2 sequences are SGHTA and FQGTGA. Repertoires were generated with immunoSEQ multiplex PCR, while TCRdb's copy carries only in-frame clones and drops some. The table includes 80,000 or so clones, around 86% detected once. The gene calls are TRBV7-3 and TRBJ2-1, with 7 nucleotides matching TRBD2. The input for sequencing was CD4+ or CD8+ T cells sorted from blood, taken in a trial of the OX40 agonist ivuxolimab. This TCR came from an adult with an advanced solid tumor such as melanoma, head and neck, liver or kidney cancer. CDR3 loop: CASSPPPTGGHNEQFF. The CDR3 DNA reads as TGTGCCAGCAGCCCTCCTCCCACGGGAGGCCACAATGAGCAGTTCTTC.